This T cell receptor beta chain was retrieved from a study of T cell responses to AZD1222 COVID-19 vaccine. Germline CDR1 reads MNHNS; CDR2 reads SASEGT. V lost 2 bases, J lost 3 bases, and 12 bases lay in between. The CDR3 is made up of 15 amino acids. This table comes from immunoSEQ multiplex PCR, and its TCRdb copy is limited to in-frame clones, with some not included. The repertoire holds 100,000 to 150,000 clones, 91% seen once, with 1.9% in the top ten. This rearrangement joins TRBV6-1 to TRBJ2-3; D remains unclear. The TCR originated in an adult who received the AZD1222 COVID-19 vaccine. Sequenced material: peripheral blood, taken 28 days after the second AZD1222 dose. CDR3 in DNA: TGTGCCAGCAGTGAACTTCCCCTAGGAACAGATACGCAGTATTTT. Amino acids: CASSELPLGTDTQYF.